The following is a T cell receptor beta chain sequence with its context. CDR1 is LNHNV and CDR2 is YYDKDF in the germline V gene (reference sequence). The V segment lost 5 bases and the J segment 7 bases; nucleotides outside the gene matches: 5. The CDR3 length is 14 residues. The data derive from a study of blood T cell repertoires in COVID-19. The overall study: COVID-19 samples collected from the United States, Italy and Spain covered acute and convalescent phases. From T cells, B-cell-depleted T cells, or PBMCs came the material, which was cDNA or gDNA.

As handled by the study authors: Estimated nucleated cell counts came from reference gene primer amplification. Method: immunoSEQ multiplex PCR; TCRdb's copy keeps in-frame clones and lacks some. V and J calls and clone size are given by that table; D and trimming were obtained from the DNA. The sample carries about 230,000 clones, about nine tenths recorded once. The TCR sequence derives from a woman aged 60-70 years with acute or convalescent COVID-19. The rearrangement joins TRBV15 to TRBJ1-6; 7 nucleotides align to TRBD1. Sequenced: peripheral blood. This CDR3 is CATSSQGGNSPLHF. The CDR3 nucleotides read TGTGCCACCAGCTCCCAGGGGGGAAATTCACCCCTCCACTTT.